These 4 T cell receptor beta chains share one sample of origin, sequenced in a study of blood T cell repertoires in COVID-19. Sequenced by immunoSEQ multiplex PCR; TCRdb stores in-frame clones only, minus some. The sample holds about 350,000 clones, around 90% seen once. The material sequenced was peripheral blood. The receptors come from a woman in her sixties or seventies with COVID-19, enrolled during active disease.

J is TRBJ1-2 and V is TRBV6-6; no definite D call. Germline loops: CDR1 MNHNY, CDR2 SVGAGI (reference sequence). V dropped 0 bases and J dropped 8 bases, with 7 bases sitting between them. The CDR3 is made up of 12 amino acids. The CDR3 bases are TGTGCCAGCAGTTACTCGGAAGCGGGCTACACCTTC. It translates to CASSYSEAGYTF.

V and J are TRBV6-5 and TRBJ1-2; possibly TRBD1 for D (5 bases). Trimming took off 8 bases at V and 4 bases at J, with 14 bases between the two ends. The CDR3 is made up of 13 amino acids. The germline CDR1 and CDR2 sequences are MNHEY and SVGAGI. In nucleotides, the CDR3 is TGTGCCAGCGGTCTCGGGGGTTTCTATGGCTACACCTTC. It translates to CASGLGGFYGYTF.

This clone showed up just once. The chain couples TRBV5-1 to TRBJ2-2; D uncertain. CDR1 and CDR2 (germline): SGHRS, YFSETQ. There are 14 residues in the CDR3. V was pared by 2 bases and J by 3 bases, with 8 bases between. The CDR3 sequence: CASSFSPDTGELFF. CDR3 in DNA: TGCGCCAGCAGCTTCTCTCCTGACACCGGGGAGCTGTTTTTT.

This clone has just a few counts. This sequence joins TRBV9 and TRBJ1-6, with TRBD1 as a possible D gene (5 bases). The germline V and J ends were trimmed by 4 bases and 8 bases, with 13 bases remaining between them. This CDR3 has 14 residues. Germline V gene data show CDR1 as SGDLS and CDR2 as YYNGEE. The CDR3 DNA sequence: TGTGCCAGCAGCACGCAGGGTAAGGATTCACCCCTCCACTTT. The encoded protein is CASSTQGKDSPLHF.